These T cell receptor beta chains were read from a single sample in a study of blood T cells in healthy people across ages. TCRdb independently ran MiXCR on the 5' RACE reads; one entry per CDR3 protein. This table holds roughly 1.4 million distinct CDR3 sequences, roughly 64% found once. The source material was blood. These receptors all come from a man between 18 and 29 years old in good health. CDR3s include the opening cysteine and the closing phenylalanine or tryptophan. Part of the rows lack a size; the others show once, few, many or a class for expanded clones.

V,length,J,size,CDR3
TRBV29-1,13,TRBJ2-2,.,CSVEKTSSGELFF
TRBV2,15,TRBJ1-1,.,CASRGRTGVNTEAFF
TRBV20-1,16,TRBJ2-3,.,CSATSTTSTSTDTQYF
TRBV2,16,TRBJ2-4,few,CASSEISRTGENIQYF
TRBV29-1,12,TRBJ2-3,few,CSVDNSGTDLYF
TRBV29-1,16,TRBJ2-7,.,CSVVPSGIKNSYEQYF
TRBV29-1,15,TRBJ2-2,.,CSVEWGQGGTGELFF
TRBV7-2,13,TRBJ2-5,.,CASSLWSRETQYF
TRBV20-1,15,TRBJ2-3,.,CSAGLVQGLTDTQYF
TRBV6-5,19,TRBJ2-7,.,CASSYSIGRSGRNPYEQYF
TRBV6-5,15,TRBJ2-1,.,CASSALLPETHEQFF
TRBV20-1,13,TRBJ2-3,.,CSVRDSGPDTQYF
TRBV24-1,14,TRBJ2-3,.,CATSGGGSTDTQYF
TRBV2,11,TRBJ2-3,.,CASSVGVPQYF
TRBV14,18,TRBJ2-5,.,CASSPDRVVPRLQETQYF
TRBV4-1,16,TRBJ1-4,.,CASSQEIGAHNEKLFF
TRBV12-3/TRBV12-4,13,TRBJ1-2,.,CASSDTPGDGYTF
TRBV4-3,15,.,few,CASSQGLGKGSEQYF
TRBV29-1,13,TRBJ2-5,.,CSGIHDKQETQYF
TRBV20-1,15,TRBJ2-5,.,CSATGTSGSQETQYF
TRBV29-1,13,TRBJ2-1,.,CSVLGRAYNEQFF
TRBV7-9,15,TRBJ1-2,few,CASSLYRDREYGYTF
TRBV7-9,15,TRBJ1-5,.,CASSSGTEGNQPQHF
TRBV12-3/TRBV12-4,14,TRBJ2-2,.,CASSQRRVNGELFF
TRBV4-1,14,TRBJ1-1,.,CASSQDPGDTEAFF
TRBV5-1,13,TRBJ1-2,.,CASKPGQDYGYTF